This T cell receptor (beta chain) originates from a study of shared clonotypes between healthy human individuals. Looked up from germline, CDR1 is LNHDA and CDR2 is SQIVND (reference sequence). V shed 8 bases, J shed 0 bases, and the junction held 1 base outside the gene matches. CDR3 length: 14 amino acids. The method was immunoSEQ multiplex PCR; TCRdb's version includes in-frame clones alone and lacks a portion of them. The table includes about 2.3 million clones, 85% to 95% detected once. Turning to this clone: Its antigen is currently unknown.

The authors divided CD4+ cells into CD45RA+ naive and CD45RA-negative memory subsets. Study findings and constraints: The authors expected sequencing depth to affect clonotype sharing among donors. Across a handful of donors, naive CD4 shared roughly 5.1%, naive CD8 less than 4%, memory CD4 roughly 2.5%, memory CD8 under 0.5%.

Sequencing was carried out using naive CD4+ T cells from PBMCs. Regarding subset: CD45RA+ positively selected. The sequence came from a man between 18 and 35 years old in good health. Some clones in this sample may be carry-over from other donors' samples. The chain recombines TRBV19 with TRBJ2-1; TRBD2 matches 10 bases. The CDR3 loop is CASRLAGSYNEQFF. The CDR3 region has the DNA TGTGCCAGTCGACTAGCGGGCTCCTACAATGAGCAGTTCTTC. Complete variable domain (other parts from reference TRBV19 and TRBJ2-1): DGGITQSPKYLFRKEGQNVTLSCEQNLNHDAMYWYRQDPGQGLRLIYYSQIVNDFQKGDIAEGYSVSREKKESFPLTVTSAQKNPTAFYLCASRLAGSYNEQFFGPGTRLTVL.